The clone carrying this T cell receptor beta chain was seen a few times. The antigen is not known. One entry per CDR3 protein results from TCRdb running MiXCR on the 5' RACE reads. The repertoire includes 60,000 to 75,000 distinct CDR3 sequences, around 12% of them detected once, and over 1.1% sits in the top ten. This sample was included in a study of early T cells in non-severe SARS-CoV-2 infection. Study-level points and caveats: VDJdb matches were skewed toward anti-spike CD8 T cell responses.

The receptor was derived from an adult who was a healthcare worker with PCR-confirmed SARS-CoV-2 infection or an uninfected control (not recorded which). The material sequenced was whole blood, taken at baseline.

CDR3 in amino acids: CASSLVSYQPQHF. As DNA, the CDR3 is TGTGCCAGCAGCTTAGTCAGCTATCAGCCCCAGCATTTT. The rearrangement uses TRBV7-8 and TRBJ1-5; D is unclear. CDR3 size: 13 residues. Germline V gives CDR1 SGHVS, CDR2 FQNEAQ. Trimming stripped 1 base from V and 5 bases from J, with 6 bases between.